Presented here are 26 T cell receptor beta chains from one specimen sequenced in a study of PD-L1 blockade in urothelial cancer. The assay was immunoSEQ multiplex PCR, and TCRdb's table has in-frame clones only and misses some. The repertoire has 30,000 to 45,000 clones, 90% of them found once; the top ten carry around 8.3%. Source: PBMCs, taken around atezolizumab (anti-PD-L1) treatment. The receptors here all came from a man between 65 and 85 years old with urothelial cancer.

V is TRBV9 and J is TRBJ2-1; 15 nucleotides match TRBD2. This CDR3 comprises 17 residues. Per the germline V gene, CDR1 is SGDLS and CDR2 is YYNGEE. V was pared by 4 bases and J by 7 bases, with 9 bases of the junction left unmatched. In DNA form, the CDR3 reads TGTGCCAGCAGCACCTCCGGGACTAGCGGGAGGCGAAATGAGCAGTTCTTC. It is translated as CASSTSGTSGRRNEQFF.

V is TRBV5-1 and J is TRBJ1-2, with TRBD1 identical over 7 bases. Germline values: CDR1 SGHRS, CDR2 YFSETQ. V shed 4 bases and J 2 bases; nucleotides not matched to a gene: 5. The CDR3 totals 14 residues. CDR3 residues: CASSVGQENYGYTF. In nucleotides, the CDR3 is TGCGCCAGCAGCGTTGGACAGGAGAACTATGGCTACACCTTC.

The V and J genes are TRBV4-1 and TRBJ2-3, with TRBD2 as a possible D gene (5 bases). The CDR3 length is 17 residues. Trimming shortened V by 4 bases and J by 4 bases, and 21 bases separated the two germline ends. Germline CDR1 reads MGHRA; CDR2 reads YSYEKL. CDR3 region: CASSRGVSGSFADTQYF. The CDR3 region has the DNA TGCGCCAGCAGCCGCGGTGTCTCGGGAAGTTTTGCAGATACGCAGTATTTT.

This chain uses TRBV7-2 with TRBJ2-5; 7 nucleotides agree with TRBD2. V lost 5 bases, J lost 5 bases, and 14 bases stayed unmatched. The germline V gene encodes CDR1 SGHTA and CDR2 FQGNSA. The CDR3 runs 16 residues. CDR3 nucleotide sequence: TGTGCCAGCAGCCCCAAGCGGGGTCCCTCAAGGGAGACCCAGTACTTC. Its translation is CASSPKRGPSRETQYF.

CDR3 nucleotides: TGCGCCAGCAGCTTGGGACAGGATTCAGATACGCAGTATTTT. Translating it yields CASSLGQDSDTQYF. The chain is built from TRBV5-1 and TRBJ2-3; tentatively, D is TRBD1 (6 bases). Trimming pared 0 bases from V and 4 bases from J, leaving 9 bases between. CDR3 length equals 14 residues. Germline V gene sequence: CDR1 SGHRS, CDR2 YFSETQ. Full variable domain (missing parts from reference TRBV5-1 and TRBJ2-3): KAGVTQTPRYLIKTRGQQVTLSCSPISGHRSVSWYQQTPGQGLQFLFEYFSETQRNKGNFPGRFSGRQFSNSRSEMNVSTLELGDSALYLCASSLGQDSDTQYFGPGTRLTVL.

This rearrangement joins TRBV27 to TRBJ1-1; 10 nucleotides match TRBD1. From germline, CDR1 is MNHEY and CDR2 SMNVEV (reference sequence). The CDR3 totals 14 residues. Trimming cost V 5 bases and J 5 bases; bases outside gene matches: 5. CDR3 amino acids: CASSLTGGATEAFF. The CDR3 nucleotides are TGTGCCAGCAGTCTGACAGGGGGCGCGACTGAAGCTTTCTTT.

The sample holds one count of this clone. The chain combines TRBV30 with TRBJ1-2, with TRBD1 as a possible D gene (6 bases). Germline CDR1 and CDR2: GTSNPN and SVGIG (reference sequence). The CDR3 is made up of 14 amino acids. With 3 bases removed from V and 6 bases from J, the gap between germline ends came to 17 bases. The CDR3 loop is CAWSLGQGIDGYTF. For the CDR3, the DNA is TGTGCCTGGAGCTTAGGGCAGGGGATAGATGGCTACACCTTC.

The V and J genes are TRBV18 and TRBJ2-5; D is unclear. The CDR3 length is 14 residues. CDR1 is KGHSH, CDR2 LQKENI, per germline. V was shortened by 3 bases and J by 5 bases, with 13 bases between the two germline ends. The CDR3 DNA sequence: TGTGCCAGCTCACCGAAGTCTAATGCGGAGACCCAGTACTTC. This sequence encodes CASSPKSNAETQYF.

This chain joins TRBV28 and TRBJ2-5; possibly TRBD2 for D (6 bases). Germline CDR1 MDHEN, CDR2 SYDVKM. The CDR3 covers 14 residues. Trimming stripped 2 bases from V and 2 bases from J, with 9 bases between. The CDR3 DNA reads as TGTGCCAGCAGTTTAATAGCGGTTCAAGAGACCCAGTACTTC. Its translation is CASSLIAVQETQYF.

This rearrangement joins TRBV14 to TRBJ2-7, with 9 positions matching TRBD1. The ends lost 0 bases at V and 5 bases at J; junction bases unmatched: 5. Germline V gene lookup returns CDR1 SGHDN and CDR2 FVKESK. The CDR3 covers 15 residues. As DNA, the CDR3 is TGTGCCAGCAGCCAAGAATTCGGGGACAGGGACGAGCAGTACTTC. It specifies CASSQEFGDRDEQYF.

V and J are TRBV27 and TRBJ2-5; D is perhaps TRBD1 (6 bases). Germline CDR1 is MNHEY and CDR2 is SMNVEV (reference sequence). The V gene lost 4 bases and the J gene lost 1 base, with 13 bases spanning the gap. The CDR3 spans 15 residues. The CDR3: CASSSYTGFQETQYF. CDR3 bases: TGTGCCAGCAGTTCCTATACAGGGTTCCAAGAGACCCAGTACTTC.

The CDR3 is CASSPRTGTPPAFF. The CDR3 nucleotides read TGTGCCAGCAGTCCTCGGACGGGAACCCCGCCGGCTTTCTTT. J is TRBJ1-1 and V is TRBV6-1, with no clear D. The germline V gene has CDR1 MNHNS and CDR2 SASEGT. Trimming took off 5 bases at V and 11 bases at J, with 21 bases between the two ends. The CDR3 sequence is 14 residues long.

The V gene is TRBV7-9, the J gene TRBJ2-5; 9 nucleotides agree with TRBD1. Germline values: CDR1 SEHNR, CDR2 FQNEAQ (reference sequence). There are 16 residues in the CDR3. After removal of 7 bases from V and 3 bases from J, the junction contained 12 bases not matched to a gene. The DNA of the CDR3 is TGTGCCAGCAACAAATTCGGGACAGGGAGGGAAGAGACCCAGTACTTC. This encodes CASNKFGTGREETQYF.

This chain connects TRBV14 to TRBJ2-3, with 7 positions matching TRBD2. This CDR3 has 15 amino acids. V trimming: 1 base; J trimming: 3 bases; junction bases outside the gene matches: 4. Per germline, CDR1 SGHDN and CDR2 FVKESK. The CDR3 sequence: CASSQGLAGTDTQYF. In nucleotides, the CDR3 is TGTGCCAGCAGCCAAGGATTAGCGGGTACAGATACGCAGTATTTT.

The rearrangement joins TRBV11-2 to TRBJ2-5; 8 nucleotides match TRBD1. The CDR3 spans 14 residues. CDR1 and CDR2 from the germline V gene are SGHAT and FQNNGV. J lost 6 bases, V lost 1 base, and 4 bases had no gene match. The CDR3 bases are TGTGCCAGCAGCTTAGCAGGGGGCGTGAAGACCCAGTACTTC. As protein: CASSLAGGVKTQYF.

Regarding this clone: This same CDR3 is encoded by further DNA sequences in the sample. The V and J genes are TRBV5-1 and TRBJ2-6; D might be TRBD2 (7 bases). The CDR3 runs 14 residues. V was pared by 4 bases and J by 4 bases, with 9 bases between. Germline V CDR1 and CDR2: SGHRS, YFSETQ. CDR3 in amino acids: CASSRGAGANVLTF. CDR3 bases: TGCGCCAGCAGCCGGGGGGCCGGGGCCAACGTCCTGACTTTC.

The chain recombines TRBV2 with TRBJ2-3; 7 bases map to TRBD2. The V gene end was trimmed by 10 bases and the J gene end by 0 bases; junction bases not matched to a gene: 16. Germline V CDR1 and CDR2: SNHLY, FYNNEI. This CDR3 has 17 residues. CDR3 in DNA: TGTGCCACCCTCGCTAAAACTAGCGATACTAGCACAGATACGCAGTATTTT. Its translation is CATLAKTSDTSTDTQYF.

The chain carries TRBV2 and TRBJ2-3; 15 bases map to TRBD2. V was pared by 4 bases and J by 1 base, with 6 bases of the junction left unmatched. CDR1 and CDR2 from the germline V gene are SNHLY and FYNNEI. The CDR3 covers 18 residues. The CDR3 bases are TGTGCCAGCAGTGTAAGGACTAGCGGGAGGGGAGGCACAGATACGCAGTATTTT. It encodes CASSVRTSGRGGTDTQYF.

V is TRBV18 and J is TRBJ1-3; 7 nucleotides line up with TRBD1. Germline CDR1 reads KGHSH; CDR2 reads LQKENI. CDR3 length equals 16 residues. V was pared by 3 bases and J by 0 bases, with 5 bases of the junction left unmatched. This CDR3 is CASSPWGQHSGNTIYF. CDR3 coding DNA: TGTGCCAGCTCACCTTGGGGACAGCACTCTGGAAACACCATATATTTT.

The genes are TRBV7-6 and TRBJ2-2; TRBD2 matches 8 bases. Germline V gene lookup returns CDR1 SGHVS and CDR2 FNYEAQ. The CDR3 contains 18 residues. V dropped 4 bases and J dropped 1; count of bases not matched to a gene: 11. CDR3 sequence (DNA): TGTGCCAGCAGCTCCTCGACGGGAGGGCCCTTGAACACCGGGGAGCTGTTTTTT. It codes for CASSSSTGGPLNTGELFF.

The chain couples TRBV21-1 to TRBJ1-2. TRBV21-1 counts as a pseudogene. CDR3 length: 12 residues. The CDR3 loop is CASSKERQPPTF. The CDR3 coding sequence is TGTGCCAGCAGCAAAGAGCGGCAGCCCCCCACCTTC.

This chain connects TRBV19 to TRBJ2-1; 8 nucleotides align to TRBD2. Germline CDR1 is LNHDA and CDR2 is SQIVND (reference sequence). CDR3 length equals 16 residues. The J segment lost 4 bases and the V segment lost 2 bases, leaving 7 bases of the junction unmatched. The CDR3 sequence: CASSIRGGLGYNEQFF. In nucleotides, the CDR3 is TGTGCCAGTAGTATACGGGGGGGGCTAGGATACAATGAGCAGTTCTTC.

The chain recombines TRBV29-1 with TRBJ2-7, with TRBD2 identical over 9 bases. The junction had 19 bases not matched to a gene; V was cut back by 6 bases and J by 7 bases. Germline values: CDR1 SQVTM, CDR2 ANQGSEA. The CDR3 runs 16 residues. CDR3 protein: CSVGGGLAGPRGEQYF. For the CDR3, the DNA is TGCAGCGTCGGGGGGGGGCTAGCGGGGCCCAGGGGTGAGCAGTACTTC.

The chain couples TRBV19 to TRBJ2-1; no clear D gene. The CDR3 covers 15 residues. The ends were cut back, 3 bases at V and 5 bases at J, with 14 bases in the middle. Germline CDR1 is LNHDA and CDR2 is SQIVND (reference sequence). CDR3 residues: CASSMRPIGHNEQFF. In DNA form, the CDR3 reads TGTGCCAGTAGTATGCGGCCCATAGGCCACAATGAGCAGTTCTTC.

The CDR3 reads CASSSRVTINYEQYF. DNA of the CDR3: TGTGCCAGCAGCTCCCGGGTGACTATAAACTACGAGCAGTACTTC. V usage is TRBV5-4 and J usage is TRBJ2-7; the D gene is possibly TRBD2 (5 bases). V was shortened by 3 bases and J by 3 bases, with 16 bases between the two germline ends. CDR1 is SGHNT and CDR2 is YYREEE in the germline V gene (reference sequence). This CDR3 contains 15 residues.

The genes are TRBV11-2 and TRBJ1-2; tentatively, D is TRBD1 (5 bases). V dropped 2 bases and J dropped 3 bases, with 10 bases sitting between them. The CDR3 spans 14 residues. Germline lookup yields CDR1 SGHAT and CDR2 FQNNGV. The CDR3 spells CASSLFRDYYGYTF. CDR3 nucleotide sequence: TGTGCCAGCAGCTTATTCCGGGACTACTATGGCTACACCTTC.